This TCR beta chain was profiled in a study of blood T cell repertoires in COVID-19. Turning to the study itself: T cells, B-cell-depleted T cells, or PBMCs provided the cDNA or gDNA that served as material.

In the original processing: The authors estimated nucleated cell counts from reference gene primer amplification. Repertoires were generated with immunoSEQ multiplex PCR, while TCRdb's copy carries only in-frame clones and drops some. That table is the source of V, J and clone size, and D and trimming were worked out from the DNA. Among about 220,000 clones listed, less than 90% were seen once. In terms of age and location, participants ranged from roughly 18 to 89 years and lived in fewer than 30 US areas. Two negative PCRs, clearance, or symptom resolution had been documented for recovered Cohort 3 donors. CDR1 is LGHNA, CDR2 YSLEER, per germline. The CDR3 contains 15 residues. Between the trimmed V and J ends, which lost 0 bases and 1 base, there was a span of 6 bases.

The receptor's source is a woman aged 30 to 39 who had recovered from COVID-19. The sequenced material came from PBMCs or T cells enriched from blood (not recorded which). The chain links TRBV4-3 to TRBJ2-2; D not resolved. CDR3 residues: CASSQDLGNTGELFF. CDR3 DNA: TGCGCCAGCAGCCAAGATCTAGGGAACACCGGGGAGCTGTTTTTT.